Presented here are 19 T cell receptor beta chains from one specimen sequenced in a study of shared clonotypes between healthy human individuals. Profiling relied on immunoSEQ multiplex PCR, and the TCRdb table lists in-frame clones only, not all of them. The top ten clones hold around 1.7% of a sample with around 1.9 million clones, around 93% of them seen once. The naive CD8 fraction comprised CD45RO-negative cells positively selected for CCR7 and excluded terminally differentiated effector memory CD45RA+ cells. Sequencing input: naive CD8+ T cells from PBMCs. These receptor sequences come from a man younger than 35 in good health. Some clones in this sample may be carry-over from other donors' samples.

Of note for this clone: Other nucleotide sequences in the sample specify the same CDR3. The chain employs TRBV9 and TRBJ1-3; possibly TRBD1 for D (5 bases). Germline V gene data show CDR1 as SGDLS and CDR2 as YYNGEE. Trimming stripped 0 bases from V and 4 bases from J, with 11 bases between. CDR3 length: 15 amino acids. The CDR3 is CASSVGAGPGNTIYF. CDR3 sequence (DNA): TGTGCCAGCAGCGTAGGGGCAGGGCCGGGAAACACCATATATTTT.

The CDR3 loop is CASSFGGGNTEAFF. CDR3 DNA sequence: TGTGCCAGCAGCTTCGGAGGGGGAAACACTGAAGCTTTCTTT. This sequence joins TRBV7-9 and TRBJ1-1; weak D call: TRBD1 (6 bases). This CDR3 has 14 residues. Germline assignment: CDR1 SEHNR and CDR2 FQNEAQ (reference sequence). The V and J ends lost 3 bases and 2 bases respectively, with 10 bases between them.

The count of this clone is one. The CDR3 loop reads CASRNRQTQYF. The CDR3, as DNA: TGTGCCAGCAGGAATCGGCAGACCCAGTACTTC. V gene TRBV27 combines with J gene TRBJ2-5; D not resolved. V lost 6 bases and J 6 bases, leaving 8 bases between the germline ends. Germline lookup yields CDR1 MNHEY and CDR2 SMNVEV (reference sequence). The CDR3 runs to 11 residues.

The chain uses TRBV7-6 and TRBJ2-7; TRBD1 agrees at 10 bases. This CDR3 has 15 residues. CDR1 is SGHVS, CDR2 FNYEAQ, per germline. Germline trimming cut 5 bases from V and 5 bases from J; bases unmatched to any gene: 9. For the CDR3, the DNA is TGTGCCAGCAGCCGGGTACGGGACAGGGGTCACGAGCAGTACTTC. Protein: CASSRVRDRGHEQYF.

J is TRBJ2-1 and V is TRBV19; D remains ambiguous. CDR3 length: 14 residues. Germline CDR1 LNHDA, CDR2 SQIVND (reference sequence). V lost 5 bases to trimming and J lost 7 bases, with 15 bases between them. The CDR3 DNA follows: TGTGCCAGTAGTTACAATTTCATGATAAATGAGCAGTTCTTC. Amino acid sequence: CASSYNFMINEQFF. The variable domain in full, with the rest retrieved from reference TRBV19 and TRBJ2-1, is DGGITQSPKYLFRKEGQNVTLSCEQNLNHDAMYWYRQDPGQGLRLIYYSQIVNDFQKGDIAEGYSVSREKKESFPLTVTSAQKNPTAFYLCASSYNFMINEQFFGPGTRLTVL.

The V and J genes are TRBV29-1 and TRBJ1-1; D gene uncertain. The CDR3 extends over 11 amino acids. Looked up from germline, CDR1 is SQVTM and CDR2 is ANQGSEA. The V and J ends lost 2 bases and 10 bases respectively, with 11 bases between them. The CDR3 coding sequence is TGCAGCGTTGAAATAGGGCTCGGAGCTTTCTTT. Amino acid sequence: CSVEIGLGAFF.

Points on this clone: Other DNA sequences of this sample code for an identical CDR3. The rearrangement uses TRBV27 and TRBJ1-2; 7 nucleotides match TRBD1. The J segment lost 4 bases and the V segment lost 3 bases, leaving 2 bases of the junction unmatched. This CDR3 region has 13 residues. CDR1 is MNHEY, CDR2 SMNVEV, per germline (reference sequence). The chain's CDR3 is CASSLTGPYGYTF. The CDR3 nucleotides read TGTGCCAGCAGTTTGACAGGGCCCTATGGCTACACCTTC.

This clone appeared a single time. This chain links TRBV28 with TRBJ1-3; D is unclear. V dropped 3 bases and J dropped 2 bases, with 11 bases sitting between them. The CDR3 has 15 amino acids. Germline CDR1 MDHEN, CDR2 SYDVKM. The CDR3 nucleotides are TGTGCCAGCAGTTTCGGAGCTGCTACTGGAAACACCATATATTTT. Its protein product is CASSFGAATGNTIYF.

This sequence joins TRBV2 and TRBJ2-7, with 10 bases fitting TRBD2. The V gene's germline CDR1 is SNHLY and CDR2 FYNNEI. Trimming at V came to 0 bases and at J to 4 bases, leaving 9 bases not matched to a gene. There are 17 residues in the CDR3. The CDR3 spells CASSEARSSGSMYEQYF. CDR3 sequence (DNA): TGTGCCAGCAGTGAAGCGCGGTCTAGCGGGAGTATGTACGAGCAGTACTTC.

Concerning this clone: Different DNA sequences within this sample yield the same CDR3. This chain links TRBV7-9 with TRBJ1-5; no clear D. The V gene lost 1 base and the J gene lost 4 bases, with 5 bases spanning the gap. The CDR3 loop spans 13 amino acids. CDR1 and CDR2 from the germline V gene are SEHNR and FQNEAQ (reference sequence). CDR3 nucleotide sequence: TGTGCCAGCAGCTTAGGATTAAATCAGCCCCAGCATTTT. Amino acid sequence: CASSLGLNQPQHF. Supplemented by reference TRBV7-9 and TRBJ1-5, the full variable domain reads DTGVSQNPRHKITKRGQNVTFRCDPISEHNRLYWYRQTLGQGPEFLTYFQNEAQLEKSRLLSDRFSAERPKGSFSTLEIQRTEQGDSAMYLCASSLGLNQPQHFGDGTRLSIL.

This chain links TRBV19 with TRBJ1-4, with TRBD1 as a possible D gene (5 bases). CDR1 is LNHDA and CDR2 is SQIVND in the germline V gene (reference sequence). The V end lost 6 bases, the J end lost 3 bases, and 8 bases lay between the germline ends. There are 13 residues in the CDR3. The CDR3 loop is CASRGVANEKLFF. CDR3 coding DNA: TGTGCCAGTAGAGGGGTGGCTAATGAAAAACTGTTTTTT.

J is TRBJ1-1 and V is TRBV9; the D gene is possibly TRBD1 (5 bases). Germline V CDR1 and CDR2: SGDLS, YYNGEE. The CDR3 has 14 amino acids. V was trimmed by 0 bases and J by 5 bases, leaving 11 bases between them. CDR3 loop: CASSVGAGRTEAFF. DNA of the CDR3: TGTGCCAGCAGCGTAGGAGCAGGGCGGACTGAAGCTTTCTTT.

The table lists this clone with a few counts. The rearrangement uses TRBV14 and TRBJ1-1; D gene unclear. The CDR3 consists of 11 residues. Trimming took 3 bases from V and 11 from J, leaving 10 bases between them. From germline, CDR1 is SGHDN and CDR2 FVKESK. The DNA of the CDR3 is TGTGCCAGCAGCCACGGCCATGACGCTTTCTTT. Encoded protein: CASSHGHDAFF.

CDR3 sequence: CATYREYGYTF. The CDR3 DNA reads TGTGCCACGTACAGGGAGTATGGCTACACCTTC. The chain carries TRBV4-2 and TRBJ1-2, with D possibly matching TRBD1 (6 bases). V was trimmed by 10 bases and J by 5 bases, leaving 11 bases between them. This CDR3 is built from 11 residues. The germline CDR1 and CDR2 sequences are LGHNA and YNFKEQ.

The CDR3 is CASSLGQIPSYEQYF. In nucleotides, the CDR3 is TGCGCCAGCAGCTTAGGACAAATCCCGTCCTACGAGCAGTACTTC. The chain couples TRBV5-1 to TRBJ2-7; D is perhaps TRBD1 (5 bases). This CDR3 region has 15 residues. Germline assignment: CDR1 SGHRS and CDR2 YFSETQ. The V and J ends lost 2 bases and 1 base respectively, with 13 bases between them.

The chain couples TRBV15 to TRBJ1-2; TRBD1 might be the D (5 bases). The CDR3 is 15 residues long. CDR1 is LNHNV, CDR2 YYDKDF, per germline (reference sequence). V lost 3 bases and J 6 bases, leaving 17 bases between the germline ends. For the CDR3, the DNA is TGTGCCACCAGCAGGGACCGAGGGGTTTCGAATGGCTACACCTTC. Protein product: CATSRDRGVSNGYTF.

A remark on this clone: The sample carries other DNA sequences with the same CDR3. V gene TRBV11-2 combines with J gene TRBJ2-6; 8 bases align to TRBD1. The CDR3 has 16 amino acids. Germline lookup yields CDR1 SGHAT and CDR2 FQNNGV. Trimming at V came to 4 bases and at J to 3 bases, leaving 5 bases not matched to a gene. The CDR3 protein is CASSSRTGSGANVLTF. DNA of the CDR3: TGTGCCAGCAGCTCAAGGACAGGGAGTGGGGCCAACGTCCTGACTTTC. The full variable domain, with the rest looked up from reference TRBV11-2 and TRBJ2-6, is EAGVAQSPRYKIIEKRQSVAFWCNPISGHATLYWYQQILGQGPKLLIQFQNNGVVDDSQLPKDRFSAERLKGVDSTLKIQPAKLEDSAVYLCASSSRTGSGANVLTFGAGSRLTVL.

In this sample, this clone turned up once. The CDR3 sequence: CASSSGTDYGYTF. CDR3 sequence (DNA): TGTGCCAGCAGTTCCGGGACGGACTATGGCTACACCTTC. This sequence joins TRBV6-6 and TRBJ1-2; D possibly corresponds to TRBD1 (5 bases). The CDR3 totals 13 residues. With 4 bases removed from V and 3 bases from J, the gap between germline ends came to 9 bases. CDR1 is MNHNY, CDR2 SVGAGI, per germline (reference sequence).

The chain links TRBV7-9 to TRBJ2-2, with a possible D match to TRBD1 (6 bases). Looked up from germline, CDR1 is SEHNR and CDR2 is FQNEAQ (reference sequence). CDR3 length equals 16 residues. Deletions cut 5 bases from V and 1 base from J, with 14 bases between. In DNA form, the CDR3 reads TGTGCCAGCAGCCGCAGAACCAGGGGGAACACCGGGGAGCTGTTTTTT. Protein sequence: CASSRRTRGNTGELFF.